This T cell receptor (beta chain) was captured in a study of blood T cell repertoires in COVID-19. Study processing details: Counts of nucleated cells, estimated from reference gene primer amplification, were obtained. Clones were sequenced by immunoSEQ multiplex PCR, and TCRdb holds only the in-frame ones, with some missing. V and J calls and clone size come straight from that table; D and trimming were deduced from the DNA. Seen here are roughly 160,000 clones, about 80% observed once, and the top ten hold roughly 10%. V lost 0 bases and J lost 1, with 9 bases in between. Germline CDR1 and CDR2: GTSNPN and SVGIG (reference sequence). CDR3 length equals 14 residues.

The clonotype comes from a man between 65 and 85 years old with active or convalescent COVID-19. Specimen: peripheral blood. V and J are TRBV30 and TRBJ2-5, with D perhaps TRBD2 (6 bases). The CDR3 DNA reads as TGTGCCTGGAGTGTTGGGGGGACCCAAGAGACCCAGTACTTC. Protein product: CAWSVGGTQETQYF.